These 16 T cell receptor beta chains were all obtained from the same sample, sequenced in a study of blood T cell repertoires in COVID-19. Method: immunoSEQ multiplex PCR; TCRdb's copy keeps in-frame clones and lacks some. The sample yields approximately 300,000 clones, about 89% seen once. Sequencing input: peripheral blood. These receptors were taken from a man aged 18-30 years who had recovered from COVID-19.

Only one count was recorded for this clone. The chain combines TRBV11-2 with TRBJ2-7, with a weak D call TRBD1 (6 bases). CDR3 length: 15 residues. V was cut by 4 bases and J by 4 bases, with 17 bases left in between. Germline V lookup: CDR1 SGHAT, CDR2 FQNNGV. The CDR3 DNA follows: TGTGCCAGCAGCTCGGTACAGGGTAGGGTATACGAGCAGTACTTC. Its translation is CASSSVQGRVYEQYF.

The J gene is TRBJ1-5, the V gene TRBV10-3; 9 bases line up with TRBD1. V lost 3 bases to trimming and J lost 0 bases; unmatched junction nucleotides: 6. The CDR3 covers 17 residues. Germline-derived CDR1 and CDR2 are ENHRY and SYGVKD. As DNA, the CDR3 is TGTGCCATCAGTGAAATCGGGACAGGGCCTAGCAATCAGCCCCAGCATTTT. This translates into CAISEIGTGPSNQPQHF.

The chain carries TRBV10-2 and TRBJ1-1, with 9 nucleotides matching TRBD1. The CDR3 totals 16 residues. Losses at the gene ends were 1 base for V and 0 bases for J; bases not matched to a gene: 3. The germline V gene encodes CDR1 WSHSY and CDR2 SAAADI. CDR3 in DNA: TGCGCCAGCAGTGAGTTGGGACAGGGAATGAACACTGAAGCTTTCTTT. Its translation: CASSELGQGMNTEAFF.

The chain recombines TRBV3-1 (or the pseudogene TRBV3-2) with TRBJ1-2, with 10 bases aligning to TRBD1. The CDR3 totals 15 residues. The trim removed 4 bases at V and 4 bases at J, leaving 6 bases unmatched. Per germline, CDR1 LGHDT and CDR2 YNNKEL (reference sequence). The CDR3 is CASSRGDRGSYGYTF. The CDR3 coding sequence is TGTGCCAGCAGCCGCGGGGACAGGGGCTCCTATGGCTACACCTTC.

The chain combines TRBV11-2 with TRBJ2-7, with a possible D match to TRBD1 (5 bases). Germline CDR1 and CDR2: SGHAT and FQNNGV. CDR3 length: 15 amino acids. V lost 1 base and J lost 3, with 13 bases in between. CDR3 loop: CASSLGQGSVYEQYF. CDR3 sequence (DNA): TGTGCCAGCAGCTTAGGGCAGGGAAGTGTCTACGAGCAGTACTTC. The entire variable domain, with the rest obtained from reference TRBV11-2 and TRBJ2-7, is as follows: EAGVAQSPRYKIIEKRQSVAFWCNPISGHATLYWYQQILGQGPKLLIQFQNNGVVDDSQLPKDRFSAERLKGVDSTLKIQPAKLEDSAVYLCASSLGQGSVYEQYFGPGTRLTVT.

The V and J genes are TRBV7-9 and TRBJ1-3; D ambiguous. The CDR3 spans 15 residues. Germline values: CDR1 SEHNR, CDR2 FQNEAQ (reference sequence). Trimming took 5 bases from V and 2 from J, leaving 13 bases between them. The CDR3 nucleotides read TGTGCCAGCAGCCCTAGAGGGCAGACTGGAAACACCATATATTTT. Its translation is CASSPRGQTGNTIYF.

CDR3 DNA sequence: TGTGCCAGCAGCTGGGACAGACAAGAGACCCAGTACTTC. Its protein product is CASSWDRQETQYF. The gene calls are TRBV7-6 and TRBJ2-5; 7 bases fit TRBD1. V was pared by 4 bases and J by 2 bases, with 1 base of the junction left unmatched. CDR3 size: 13 residues. Germline CDR1 and CDR2: SGHVS and FNYEAQ.

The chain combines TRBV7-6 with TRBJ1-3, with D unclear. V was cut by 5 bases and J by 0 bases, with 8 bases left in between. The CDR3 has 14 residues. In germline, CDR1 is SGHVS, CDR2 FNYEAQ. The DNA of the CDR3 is TGTGCCAGCAGCCCGGGTTTCTCTGGAAACACCATATATTTT. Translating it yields CASSPGFSGNTIYF.

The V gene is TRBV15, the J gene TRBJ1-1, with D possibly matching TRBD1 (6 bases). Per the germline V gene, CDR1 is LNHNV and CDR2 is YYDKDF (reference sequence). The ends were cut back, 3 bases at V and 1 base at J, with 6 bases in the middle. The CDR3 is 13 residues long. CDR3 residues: CATSRGQNTEAFF. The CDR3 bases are TGTGCCACCAGCAGGGGACAGAACACTGAAGCTTTCTTT.

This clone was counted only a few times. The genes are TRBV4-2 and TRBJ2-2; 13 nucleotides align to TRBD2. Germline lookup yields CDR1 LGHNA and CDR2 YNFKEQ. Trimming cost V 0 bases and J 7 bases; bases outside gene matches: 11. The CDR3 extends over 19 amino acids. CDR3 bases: TGTGCCAGCAGCCAAGACCCGCTCGGACTAGCGGGAGCGGTCGGGGAGCTGTTTTTT. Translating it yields CASSQDPLGLAGAVGELFF.

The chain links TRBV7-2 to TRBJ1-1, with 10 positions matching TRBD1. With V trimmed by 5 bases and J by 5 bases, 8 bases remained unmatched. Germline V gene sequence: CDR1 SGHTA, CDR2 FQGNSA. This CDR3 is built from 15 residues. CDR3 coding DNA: TGTGCCAGCAGCCCGCGGACAGGGGGTACTACTGAAGCTTTCTTT. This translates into CASSPRTGGTTEAFF.

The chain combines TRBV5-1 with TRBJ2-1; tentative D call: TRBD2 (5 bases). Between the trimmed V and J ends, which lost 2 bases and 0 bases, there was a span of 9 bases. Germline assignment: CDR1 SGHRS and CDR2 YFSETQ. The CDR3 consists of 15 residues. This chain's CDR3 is CASSFERNSYNEQFF. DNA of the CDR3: TGCGCCAGCAGCTTCGAGCGGAACTCCTACAATGAGCAGTTCTTC.

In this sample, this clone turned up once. Here the CDR3 reads CATSRAWTSGAPYEQYF. CDR3 nucleotides: TGTGCCACCAGCAGAGCTTGGACTAGCGGGGCCCCCTACGAGCAGTACTTC. This chain uses TRBV15 with TRBJ2-7, with 12 positions matching TRBD2. Trimming removed 1 base from V and 2 bases from J; junction bases left unmatched: 6. Germline assignment: CDR1 LNHNV and CDR2 YYDKDF (reference sequence). CDR3 size: 17 residues.

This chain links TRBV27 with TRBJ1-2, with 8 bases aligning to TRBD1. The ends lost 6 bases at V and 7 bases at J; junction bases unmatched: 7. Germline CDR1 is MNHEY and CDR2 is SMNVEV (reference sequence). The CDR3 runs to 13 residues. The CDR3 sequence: CASRTGGVSGYTF. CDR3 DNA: TGTGCCAGCAGAACAGGGGGGGTAAGTGGCTACACCTTC.

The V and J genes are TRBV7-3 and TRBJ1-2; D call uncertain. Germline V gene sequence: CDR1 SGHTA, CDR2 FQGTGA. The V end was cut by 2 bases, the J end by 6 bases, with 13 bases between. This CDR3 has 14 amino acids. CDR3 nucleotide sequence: TGTGCCAGCAGCTTACACCCAGGAGGGAATGGCTACACCTTC. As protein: CASSLHPGGNGYTF.

The CDR3 region is CASSIDGRTDGYTF. In DNA, the CDR3 is TGTGCCAGTAGTATAGATGGCAGGACTGATGGCTACACCTTC. This chain connects TRBV19 to TRBJ1-2; D not certain. Trimming shortened V by 0 bases and J by 6 bases, and 11 bases separated the two germline ends. The CDR3 is 14 amino acids. CDR1 is LNHDA and CDR2 is SQIVND in the germline V gene (reference sequence).